Reported below is one T cell receptor (beta chain). Antigen: not known. The germline V gene encodes CDR1 LNHDA and CDR2 SQIVND (reference sequence). CDR3 length: 16 amino acids. Trimming at V came to 9 bases and at J to 2 bases, leaving 8 bases not matched to a gene. The data originate from a study of T cells in Graves' hyperthyroidism and ophthalmopathy. Authors of the study amplified TCR beta CDR3 regions from RNA transcripts. Researchers ran a first-round RT-PCR on the TCR CDR3 using the HTBI primer set. One entry per CDR3 protein results from TCRdb running MiXCR on the multiplex PCR reads. The table shows about 640,000 distinct CDR3 sequences, with roughly 20% occurring only once. Isolation of PBMCs was performed on 8.5 to 10 ml fresh peripheral blood. Study-level results: The majority of expanded thyroid clonotypes above 0.001 also appeared in blood. Ophthalmopathy got predicted by the model a median roughly six months before its onset.

The V gene is TRBV19, the J gene TRBJ2-6; 9 bases line up with TRBD1. The TCR was taken from a man younger than 40 with Graves' ophthalmopathy. Sequenced sample: blood. For the CDR3, the DNA is TGTGCCAGCCGTACAGGGGGCGAGGCTGGGGCCAACGTCCTGACTTTC. Translation: CASRTGGEAGANVLTF.